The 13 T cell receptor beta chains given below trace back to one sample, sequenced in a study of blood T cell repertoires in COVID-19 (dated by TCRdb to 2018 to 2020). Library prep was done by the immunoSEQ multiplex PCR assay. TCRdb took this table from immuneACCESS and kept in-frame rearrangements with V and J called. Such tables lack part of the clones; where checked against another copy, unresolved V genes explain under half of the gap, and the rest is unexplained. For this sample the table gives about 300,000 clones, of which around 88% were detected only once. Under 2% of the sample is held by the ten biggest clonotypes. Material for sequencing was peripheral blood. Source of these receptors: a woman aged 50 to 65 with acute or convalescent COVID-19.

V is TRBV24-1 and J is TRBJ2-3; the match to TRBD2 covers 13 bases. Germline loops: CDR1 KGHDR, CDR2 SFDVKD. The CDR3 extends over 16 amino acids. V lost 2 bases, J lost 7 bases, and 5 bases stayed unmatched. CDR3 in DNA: TGTGCCACCAGTGATTGGACTAGCGGGAGCGTTAATACGCAGTATTTT. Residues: CATSDWTSGSVNTQYF.

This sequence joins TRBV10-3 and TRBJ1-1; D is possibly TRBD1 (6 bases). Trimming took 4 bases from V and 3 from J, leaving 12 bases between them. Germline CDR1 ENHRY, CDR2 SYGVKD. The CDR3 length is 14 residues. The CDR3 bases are TGTGCCATCAGTGGGACAGAGGGGCACACTGAAGCTTTCTTT. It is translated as CAISGTEGHTEAFF.

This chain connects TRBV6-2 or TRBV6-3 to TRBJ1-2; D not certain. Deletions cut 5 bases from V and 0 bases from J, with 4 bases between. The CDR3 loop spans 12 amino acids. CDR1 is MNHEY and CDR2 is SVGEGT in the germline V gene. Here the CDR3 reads CASSRANYGYTF. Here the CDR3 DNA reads TGTGCCAGCAGTCGGGCTAACTATGGCTACACCTTC.

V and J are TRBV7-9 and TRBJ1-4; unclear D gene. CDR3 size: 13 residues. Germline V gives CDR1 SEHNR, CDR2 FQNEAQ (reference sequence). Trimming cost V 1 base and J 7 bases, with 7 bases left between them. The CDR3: CASSLGGGEKLFF. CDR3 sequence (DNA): TGTGCCAGCAGCTTAGGGGGAGGTGAAAAACTGTTTTTT.

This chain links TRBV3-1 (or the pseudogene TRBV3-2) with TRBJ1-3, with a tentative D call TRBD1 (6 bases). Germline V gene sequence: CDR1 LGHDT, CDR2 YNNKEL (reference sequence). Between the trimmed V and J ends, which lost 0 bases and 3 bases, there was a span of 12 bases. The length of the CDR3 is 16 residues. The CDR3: CASSQDLGAGGNTIYF. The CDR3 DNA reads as TGTGCCAGCAGCCAAGATTTGGGGGCAGGTGGAAACACCATATATTTT.

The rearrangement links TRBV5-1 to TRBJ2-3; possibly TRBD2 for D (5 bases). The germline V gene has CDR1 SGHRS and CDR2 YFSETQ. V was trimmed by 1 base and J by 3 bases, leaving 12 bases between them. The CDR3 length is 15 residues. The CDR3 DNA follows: TGCGCCAGCAGCTTGCTACCGGGAATAACAGATACGCAGTATTTT. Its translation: CASSLLPGITDTQYF. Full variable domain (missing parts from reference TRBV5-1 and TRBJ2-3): KAGVTQTPRYLIKTRGQQVTLSCSPISGHRSVSWYQQTPGQGLQFLFEYFSETQRNKGNFPGRFSGRQFSNSRSEMNVSTLELGDSALYLCASSLLPGITDTQYFGPGTRLTVL.

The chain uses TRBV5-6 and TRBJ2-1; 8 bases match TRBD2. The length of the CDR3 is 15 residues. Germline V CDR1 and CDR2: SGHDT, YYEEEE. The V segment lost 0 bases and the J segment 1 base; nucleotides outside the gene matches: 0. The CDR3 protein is CASSLGLASYNEQFF. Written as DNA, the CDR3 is TGTGCCAGCAGCTTGGGACTAGCGTCCTACAATGAGCAGTTCTTC.

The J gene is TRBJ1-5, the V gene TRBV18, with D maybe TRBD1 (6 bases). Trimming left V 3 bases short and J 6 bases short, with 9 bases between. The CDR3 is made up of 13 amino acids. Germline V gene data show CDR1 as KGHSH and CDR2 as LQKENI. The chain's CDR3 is CASSPSQGQPQHF. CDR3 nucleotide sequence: TGTGCCAGCTCACCCTCACAGGGTCAGCCCCAGCATTTT.

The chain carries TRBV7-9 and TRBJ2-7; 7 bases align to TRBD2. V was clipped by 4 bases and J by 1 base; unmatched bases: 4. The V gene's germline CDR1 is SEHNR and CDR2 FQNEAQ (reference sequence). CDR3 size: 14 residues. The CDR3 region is CASSSTSLSYEQYF. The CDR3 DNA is TGTGCCAGCAGCTCGACTAGCTTGTCCTACGAGCAGTACTTC.

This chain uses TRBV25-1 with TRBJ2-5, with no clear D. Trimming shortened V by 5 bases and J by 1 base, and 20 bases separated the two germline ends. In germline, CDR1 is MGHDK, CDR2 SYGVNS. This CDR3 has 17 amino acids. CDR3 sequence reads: CASSYGTSARGQETQYF. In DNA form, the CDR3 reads TGTGCCAGCAGTTACGGAACTTCGGCCCGAGGCCAAGAGACCCAGTACTTC.

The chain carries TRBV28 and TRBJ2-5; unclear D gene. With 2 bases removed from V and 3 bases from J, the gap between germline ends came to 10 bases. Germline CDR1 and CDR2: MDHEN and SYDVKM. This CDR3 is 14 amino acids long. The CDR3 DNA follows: TGTGCCAGCAGTTTACTGGGCTACGAAGAGACCCAGTACTTC. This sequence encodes CASSLLGYEETQYF. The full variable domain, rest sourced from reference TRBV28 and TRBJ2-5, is DVKVTQSSRYLVKRTGEKVFLECVQDMDHENMFWYRQDPGLGLRLIYFSYDVKMKEKGDIPEGYSVSREKKERFSLILESASTNQTSMYLCASSLLGYEETQYFGPGTRLLVL.

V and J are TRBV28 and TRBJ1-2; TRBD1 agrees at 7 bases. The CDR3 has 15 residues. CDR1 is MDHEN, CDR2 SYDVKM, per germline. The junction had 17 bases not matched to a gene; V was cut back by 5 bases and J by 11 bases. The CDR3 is CASSHDPQDRWRYTF. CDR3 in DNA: TGTGCCAGCAGTCACGACCCACAGGACAGGTGGAGGTACACCTTC.

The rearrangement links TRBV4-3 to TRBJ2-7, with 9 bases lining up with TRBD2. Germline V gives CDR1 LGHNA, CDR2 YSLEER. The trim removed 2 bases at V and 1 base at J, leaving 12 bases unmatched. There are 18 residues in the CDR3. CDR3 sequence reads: CASSQYRASGMESYEQYF. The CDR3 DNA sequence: TGCGCCAGCAGCCAATATAGGGCTAGCGGGATGGAATCCTACGAGCAGTACTTC.